This TCR beta chain stems from a study of response to subunit inactivated influenza vaccine. General study findings and limits: That few new T cells are recruited by each seasonal influenza vaccination was the authors' suggestion.

TCRdb reprocessed the RT-PCR reads via MiXCR and lists one record per CDR3 protein. This table holds 600,000 to 700,000 distinct CDR3 sequences, approximately 14% found once. Worth noting for this clonotype: What it binds is not known. Sequence at one end of the junction differs from germline and may be a read error.

Looked up from germline, CDR1 is KGHDR and CDR2 is SFDVKD. The CDR3 totals 12 residues. This specimen was PBMCs from blood, taken less than 15 days before vaccination. The clonotype originates from a man in his fifties or sixties who received an inactivated influenza vaccine. This chain uses TRBV24-1 with TRBJ2-1; 7 positions agree with TRBD1. Here the CDR3 DNA reads TGTGCCACCAGTGTCCTAGGGGGCGCAAAAGTCTTC. Protein: CATSVLGGAKVF.